This T cell receptor (beta chain) was sequenced in a study of blood T cell repertoires in COVID-19. Study as a whole: Acute and convalescent COVID-19 specimens originated in the United States, Italy and Spain. Nucleic acid was either cDNA or gDNA, and it came from T cells, B-cell-depleted T cells, or PBMCs.

Seattle patient enrollment occurred during active infection, with longitudinal follow-up thereafter. In the original analysis: Researchers report that nucleated cell counts were estimated from reference gene primer amplification. The table came from immunoSEQ multiplex PCR; TCRdb's copy has only in-frame clones and leaves some out. The V and J calls and the clone size are those of that table, but D and trimming were determined from the DNA. The profile covers 200,000 to 250,000 clones, with about 88% appearing a single time and approximately 10% taken by the ten largest. V lost 10 bases and J 4 bases, leaving 11 bases between the germline ends. This CDR3 spans 12 amino acids. Germline CDR1 is LNHDA and CDR2 is SQIVND (reference sequence).

This TCR derives from a woman between 45 and 60 years old with COVID-19, enrolled during active disease. What was sequenced was peripheral blood. The rearrangement links TRBV19 to TRBJ1-3, with D possibly being TRBD1 (5 bases). CDR3 region: CAIKDKGNTIYF. In DNA, the CDR3 is TGTGCCATTAAGGACAAAGGAAACACCATATATTTT.